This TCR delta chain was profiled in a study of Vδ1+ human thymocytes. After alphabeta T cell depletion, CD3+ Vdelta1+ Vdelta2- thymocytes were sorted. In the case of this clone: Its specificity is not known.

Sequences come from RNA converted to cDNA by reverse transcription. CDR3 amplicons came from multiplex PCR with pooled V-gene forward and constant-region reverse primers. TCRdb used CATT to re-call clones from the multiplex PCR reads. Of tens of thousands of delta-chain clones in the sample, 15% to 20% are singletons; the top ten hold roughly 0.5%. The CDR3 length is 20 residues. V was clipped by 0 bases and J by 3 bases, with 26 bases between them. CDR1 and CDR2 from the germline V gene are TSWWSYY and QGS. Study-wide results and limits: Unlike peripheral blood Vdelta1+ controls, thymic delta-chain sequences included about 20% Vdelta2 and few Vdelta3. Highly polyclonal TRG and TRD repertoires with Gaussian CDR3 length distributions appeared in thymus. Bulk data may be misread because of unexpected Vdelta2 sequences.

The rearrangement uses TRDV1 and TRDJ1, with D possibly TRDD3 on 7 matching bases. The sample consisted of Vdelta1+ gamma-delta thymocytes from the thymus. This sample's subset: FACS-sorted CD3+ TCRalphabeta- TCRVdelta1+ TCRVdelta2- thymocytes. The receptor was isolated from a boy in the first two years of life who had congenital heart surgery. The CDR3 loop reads CALGELASYSWDTVPDKLIF. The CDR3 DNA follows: TGTGCTCTTGGGGAACTCGCCTCCTACTCGTGGGATACTGTCCCCGATAAACTCATCTTT.